This note documents a single TCR beta chain sequence. Its cognate antigen has yet to be identified. No per-base quality is available; no much larger clone lies one base away. This sample is drawn from a study of blood T cell repertoires in COVID-19 (dated by TCRdb to 2018 to 2020). The study in broad terms: Samples covering the acute and convalescent phases of COVID-19 were provided by collaborators in the United States, Italy and Spain. The material from the prospective study consisted of cDNA or gDNA derived from T cells, B-cell-depleted T cells, or PBMCs. Deeply sampled blood TCRbeta repertoires from subjects exposed to, actively infected with, or recovered from COVID-19 were included in the dataset. The repertoires were made available in a free public database intended to serve as a resource for research on the immune response to SARS-CoV-2. Samples were obtained from the ongoing ImmuneRACE study (first 160 participants) and from about 1,300 subjects provided by 6 global collaborators. Sample metadata almost always included a de-identified subject ID, COVID-19 status, age in years and sex. Where available, HLA class I and class II types were obtained from metadata supplied by the sample provider rather than from assay-based typing.

Overall results and qualifications from the work: The quantity of clinical and demographic metadata differed by source and by participant and was supplied without curation.

Based on the germline V gene, the CDR1 and CDR2 sequences are SGHVS and FQNEAQ. Including cysteine and phenylalanine, the CDR3 has 14 amino acids. The CDR3 DNA has 42 bases and is translated from base 1. Ends trimmed: V by 7 bases, J by 5 bases; bases unmatched to a gene: 10. TCRbeta CDR3 regions were amplified from genomic DNA by means of the immunoSEQ Assay, a bias-controlled multiplex PCR. Regarding the original processing steps: The number of nucleated cells in each sample was estimated from the amplification of reference gene primers within the assay. To quantify the absolute abundance of each unique TCRbeta CDR3 rearrangement, sequence reads were collapsed and filtered. For each sample, productive Simpson clonality was calculated by taking the square root of Simpson's diversity index across productive rearrangements. The immuneACCESS repertoire file appears here via TCRdb, limited to in-frame rearrangements. These files lack a portion of the clones; in checked studies, under half of the deficit traces to unresolved V genes, and the cause of the others is not known. Clone size and V and J calls were adopted from that table, with D and trimming inferred from the DNA. Across this sample there are some 170,000 clones, with 77% seen only once. The ten most abundant clones make up around 2.7% of the sample.

Collaborating institutions collected whole blood in K2EDTA tubes following their own protocols. For TCRbeta analysis, collaborators shipped samples as frozen whole blood, isolated PBMCs, or DNA extracted from either of those sample types. The receptor chain draws on TRBV7-8 and TRBJ1-1, with TRBD1 matching 7 junction bases. Sequencing used peripheral blood. The clonotype originates from a man aged 65 to 79 with acute or convalescent COVID-19. The CDR3 region: CASTPPTGTTEAFF. The DNA is as follows: TGTGCCAGCACCCCACCGACAGGGACTACTGAAGCTTTCTTT.